The present entry profiles one TCR beta chain with its context. Its antigen is currently unknown. The sample belongs to a study of PD-1 blockade in mismatch repair-deficient tumors. Overall study context: Enrolled about 2013-2017, patients had progressing, pretreated mismatch repair-deficient cancers of 12 types.

All patients were mismatch repair deficient, assessed by either PCR or immunohistochemistry. TCR sequencing covered a few patients who responded to pembrolizumab. Study-level findings and limits: After pembrolizumab, tumor-resident clones rose rapidly, then generally contracted before radiologic responses.

This CDR3 contains 15 residues. V lost 4 bases to trimming and J lost 6 bases; unmatched junction nucleotides: 14. Germline V gene data show CDR1 as GTSNPN and CDR2 as SVGIG (reference sequence). Generated by immunoSEQ multiplex PCR, the TCRdb table keeps only in-frame clones and is missing some. The table lists more than 90,000 clones, 60% to 85% of them singletons. The input for sequencing was peripheral blood, taken approximately 64 weeks after starting pembrolizumab. The J gene is TRBJ2-7, the V gene TRBV30; 8 bases are a match to TRBD2. This clonotype originated in an adult with mismatch repair-deficient cancer. CDR3 amino acids: CAWTRRAGVGSEQYF. CDR3 nucleotide sequence: TGTGCCTGGACACGTCGAGCGGGAGTTGGGTCCGAGCAGTACTTC.